The clone carrying this TCR beta chain was detected ten times or more. Its cognate antigen is unknown. No cell fractionation was done, so the repertoire covers all unsorted peripheral blood T cells. The sample comes from a study of HIV-infected patients and healthy controls. Regarding the study as a whole: Compared with controls, mean Gini indices were significantly raised in HIV-infected repertoires, possibly indicating oligoclonality.

The germline V and J ends were trimmed by 1 base and 2 bases, with 7 bases remaining between them. The CDR3 loop spans 14 amino acids. Germline lookup yields CDR1 SGHRS and CDR2 YFSETQ. Reverse transcription used about 500 ng RNA and constant-region primers for alpha and beta. Each of the alpha and beta chains got its own library through chain-specific third strand synthesis with indices. The library had 12-nucleotide molecular identifiers formed by two random hexamers joined together. A single record per CDR3 protein comes from TCRdb applying MiXCR to the 5' RACE reads. The repertoire holds approximately 10,000 distinct CDR3 sequences, 8% seen once, with under 4% in the top ten.

This chain uses TRBV5-1 with TRBJ1-5; D gene unclear. Sample: blood. This clonotype was sampled from an adult in good health. The CDR3 DNA follows: TGCGCCAGCAGCTTGAGTGGGGGCAATCAGCCCCAGCATTTT. It yields the protein CASSLSGGNQPQHF.